The T cell receptor (beta chain) under discussion was sequenced for a study of T cells in Graves' hyperthyroidism and ophthalmopathy. Regarding the study as a whole: Separation of ophthalmopathy from stable hyperthyroidism was achieved by a 13 V-J model.

With a duration under 2 months, the hyperthyroidism was newly diagnosed in patients aged 18 to 65. Patients with uncontrolled infections, other autoimmune diseases, pregnancy or lactation were excluded. This sample holds PBMCs from approximately 9 ml fresh peripheral blood. This clonotype was seen only a few times. Its antigen is currently unknown. This CDR3 has 15 residues. Germline lookup yields CDR1 LNHNV and CDR2 YYDKDF (reference sequence). Trimming left V 4 bases short and J 7 bases short, with 16 bases between. TCR beta CDR3 region amplification was performed from RNA transcripts. The HTBI primer set served for first-round RT-PCR of the TCR CDR3. In TCRdb, the multiplex PCR reads were re-called with MiXCR into one record per CDR3 protein. Of some 300,000 distinct CDR3 sequences in the sample, roughly 15% were seen once.

The chain employs TRBV15 and TRBJ1-4; the D is unclear. Sequencing was carried out using blood. The sequence came from a woman aged 25 to 39 with Graves' hyperthyroidism that later progressed to Graves' ophthalmopathy. The CDR3 spells CATSTTSSLGEKLFF. CDR3 in DNA: TGTGCCACCAGCACTACGTCGTCTCTGGGTGAAAAACTGTTTTTT.